Each of the 32 T cell receptor beta chains below was sequenced from the same sample in a study of blood T cell repertoires in COVID-19 (dated by TCRdb to about 2020). Receptor amplification or capture employed the immunoSEQ multiplex PCR assay. TCRdb mirrors the immuneACCESS table, restricted to in-frame sequences. Some clones are absent from its copies; in checked studies, under half trace to an unresolved V gene, and the reason for the others is unknown. The sample table holds 210,000 or so clones, of which 70% to 90% were seen once. In total, the top ten clones hold roughly 5% of the sample. The sequenced material came from peripheral blood. These TCRs come from a man in his fifties with COVID-19, enrolled during active disease.

The chain links TRBV20-1 to TRBJ1-3; D might be TRBD1 (6 bases). Trimming took off 3 bases at V and 0 bases at J, with 12 bases between the two ends. From germline, CDR1 is DFQATT and CDR2 SNEGSKA (reference sequence). This CDR3 has 15 residues. The DNA for the CDR3 is TGCAGTGCTAGTGCACAGGGCCTCTCTGGAAACACCATATATTTT. It codes for CSASAQGLSGNTIYF.

This clone was counted once. The gene calls are TRBV2 and TRBJ1-5; 8 bases align to TRBD1. Germline CDR1 and CDR2: SNHLY and FYNNEI. Trimming cost V 3 bases and J 5 bases; bases outside gene matches: 0. The CDR3 is 13 amino acids. The CDR3 sequence: CASSEDRDQPQHF. The DNA of the CDR3 is TGTGCCAGCAGTGAGGACAGGGATCAGCCCCAGCATTTT.

The chain uses TRBV7-2 and TRBJ1-4; D might be TRBD1 (5 bases). Trimming stripped 4 bases from V and 3 bases from J, with 9 bases between. Germline V gene sequence: CDR1 SGHTA, CDR2 FQGNSA. The CDR3 totals 14 residues. The CDR3 DNA follows: TGTGCCAGCAGCTCGCAGGGTCCTAATGAAAAACTGTTTTTT. The encoded protein is CASSSQGPNEKLFF.

This clone showed up just once. The chain carries TRBV18 and TRBJ2-7, with D maybe TRBD2 (5 bases). From germline, CDR1 is KGHSH and CDR2 LQKENI. This CDR3 comprises 15 residues. V shed 4 bases and J shed 6 bases, with 19 bases lying between them. CDR3 residues: CASSLLGAEAFEQYF. In DNA form, the CDR3 reads TGTGCCAGCTCACTCCTTGGCGCGGAGGCTTTCGAGCAGTACTTC.

This chain links TRBV19 with TRBJ1-3, with D tentatively TRBD1 (5 bases). Trimming pared 3 bases from V and 0 bases from J, leaving 15 bases between. This CDR3 region has 17 residues. Germline-derived CDR1 and CDR2 are LNHDA and SQIVND (reference sequence). The CDR3 reads CASSMERGTGSGNTIYF. The CDR3 nucleotides read TGTGCCAGTAGTATGGAGCGGGGGACTGGCTCTGGAAACACCATATATTTT. The variable domain in full, with the rest retrieved from reference TRBV19 and TRBJ1-3, is DGGITQSPKYLFRKEGQNVTLSCEQNLNHDAMYWYRQDPGQGLRLIYYSQIVNDFQKGDIAEGYSVSREKKESFPLTVTSAQKNPTAFYLCASSMERGTGSGNTIYFGEGSWLTVV.

The table lists this clone with a count of one. This chain uses TRBV28 with TRBJ1-1; no definite D call. This CDR3 spans 14 amino acids. Germline values: CDR1 MDHEN, CDR2 SYDVKM. V lost 5 bases to trimming and J lost 3 bases, with 13 bases between them. The CDR3 sequence: CASSPASGDTEAFF. The CDR3 region has the DNA TGTGCCAGCAGTCCCGCTAGCGGGGACACTGAAGCTTTCTTT.

This clone came up a few times. The chain combines TRBV5-4 with TRBJ2-2; possibly TRBD2 for D (7 bases). V was shortened by 5 bases and J by 0 bases, with 20 bases between the two germline ends. The germline CDR1 and CDR2 sequences are SGHNT and YYREEE (reference sequence). CDR3 length: 18 amino acids. CDR3 sequence reads: CASRAEGGARPNTGELFF. CDR3 nucleotides: TGTGCCAGCAGAGCAGAAGGGGGGGCGCGACCGAACACCGGGGAGCTGTTTTTT.

The chain links TRBV28 to TRBJ2-1, with D perhaps TRBD1 (6 bases). This CDR3 contains 11 residues. With 6 bases removed from V and 7 bases from J, the gap between germline ends came to 7 bases. CDR1 and CDR2 (germline): MDHEN, SYDVKM. This CDR3 is CASRRGNEQFF. CDR3 bases: TGTGCCAGCAGGAGGGGGAATGAGCAGTTCTTC.

The chain carries TRBV5-4 and TRBJ1-5; TRBD1 might be the D (6 bases). Trimming removed 4 bases from V and 2 bases from J, with 13 bases in between. Germline V gene sequence: CDR1 SGHNT, CDR2 YYREEE (reference sequence). This CDR3 is 15 amino acids long. The CDR3 DNA is TGTGCCAGCAGCCCCTACGCAGGGGGCAATCAGCCCCAGCATTTT. Residues: CASSPYAGGNQPQHF.

The CDR3 protein is CASSQTRIYEQYF. In DNA, the CDR3 is TGTGCCAGCAGCCAGACAAGGATCTACGAGCAGTACTTC. The rearrangement uses TRBV6-5 and TRBJ2-7, with no clear D. This CDR3 spans 13 amino acids. Germline CDR1 and CDR2: MNHEY and SVGAGI. V was cut by 6 bases and J by 3 bases, with 12 bases left in between.

The chain combines TRBV18 with TRBJ1-6; D not resolved. V lost 1 base and J 0 bases, leaving 4 bases between the germline ends. CDR1 is KGHSH and CDR2 is LQKENI in the germline V gene. This CDR3 has 15 amino acids. The CDR3: CASSPQSSYNSPLHF. CDR3 DNA: TGTGCCAGCTCACCACAGAGCTCCTATAATTCACCCCTCCACTTT.

The chain couples TRBV21-1 to TRBJ1-1; TRBD1, the table's D call, lacks a check against the DNA. TRBV21-1 is assigned pseudogene status. There are 17 residues in the CDR3. For the CDR3, the DNA is TGTGCCAGCAGCGATGACAGGGGGCCTTACGTATACACTGAAGCTTTCTTT. It yields the protein CASSDDRGPYVYTEAFF.

For the CDR3, the DNA is TGTGCAGCAAAGGGACAGGTCCTAACCGGGGAGCTGTTTTTT. Amino acids: CAAKGQVLTGELFF. J is TRBJ2-2 and V is TRBV2; 8 bases map to TRBD1. The germline CDR1 and CDR2 sequences are SNHLY and FYNNEI. This CDR3 has 14 residues.

CDR3 residues: CSVVIGQGSYEQYF. The CDR3 nucleotides read TGCAGCGTTGTAATTGGACAGGGTTCCTACGAGCAGTACTTC. This sequence joins TRBV29-1 and TRBJ2-7; 8 nucleotides match TRBD1. CDR1 is SQVTM, CDR2 ANQGSEA, per germline. This CDR3 contains 14 residues. With V trimmed by 4 bases and J by 1 base, 6 bases remained unmatched.

The genes are TRBV4-2 and TRBJ1-5, with TRBD1 as a possible D gene (6 bases). The CDR3 runs to 14 residues. Germline lookup yields CDR1 LGHNA and CDR2 YNFKEQ. With 3 bases removed from V and 5 bases from J, the gap between germline ends came to 11 bases. The CDR3 coding sequence is TGTGCCAGCAGCCATCAGGGGCGCGATCAGCCCCAGCATTTT. Translating it yields CASSHQGRDQPQHF.

This chain connects TRBV21-1 to TRBJ2-2; no check of the table's D call, TRBD2, against the DNA was made. TRBV21-1 constitutes a pseudogene. This CDR3 has 15 amino acids. The CDR3 DNA is TGTGCCAGCAGCAAAGGAGCGGTAGCGGGGGGGGAGCTGTTTTTT. Protein: CASSKGAVAGGELFF.

This clone occurred a few times. The rearrangement uses TRBV11-3 and TRBJ2-7, with 9 bases fitting TRBD1. Germline V gene sequence: CDR1 SGHNT, CDR2 YENEEA. V trimming: 3 bases; J trimming: 6 bases; junction bases outside the gene matches: 9. The CDR3 sequence is 15 residues long. The CDR3 DNA follows: TGTGCCAGCAGCTTGGGCACAGGGGGCCGGGGCGAGCAGTACTTC. Translated: CASSLGTGGRGEQYF.

V usage is TRBV5-1 and J usage is TRBJ1-2; TRBD1 matches 7 bases. The CDR3 has 15 residues. V shed 7 bases, J shed 1 base, and the junction held 10 bases outside the gene matches. Germline values: CDR1 SGHRS, CDR2 YFSETQ. The CDR3 DNA follows: TGCGCCAGCCGACAGGGCTCATCGTTTAACTATGGCTACACCTTC. This encodes CASRQGSSFNYGYTF. Variable domain in full (rest from reference TRBV5-1 and TRBJ1-2): KAGVTQTPRYLIKTRGQQVTLSCSPISGHRSVSWYQQTPGQGLQFLFEYFSETQRNKGNFPGRFSGRQFSNSRSEMNVSTLELGDSALYLCASRQGSSFNYGYTFGSGTRLTVV.

DNA for the CDR3: TGTGCCAGCACCCCGATGACAGGGCTTGGCTACACCTTC. Protein: CASTPMTGLGYTF. The chain couples TRBV12-3 or TRBV12-4 to TRBJ1-2; the match to TRBD1 covers 7 bases. Unmatched junction bases numbered 9, after V lost 7 bases and J lost 7 bases. The CDR3 loop spans 13 amino acids.

This chain joins TRBV5-6 and TRBJ1-4; 7 positions match TRBD1. J gave up 7 bases and V 1 base, and 10 bases lay outside the gene matches. Germline V gives CDR1 SGHDT, CDR2 YYEEEE. The CDR3 has 16 amino acids. CDR3 in amino acids: CASSLLRDPGGEKLFF. CDR3 sequence (DNA): TGTGCCAGCAGCTTGCTCCGGGACCCAGGGGGTGAAAAACTGTTTTTT.

This clone was counted a few times. The J gene is TRBJ1-3, the V gene TRBV21-1; TRBD1, the D gene given by the table, was not confirmed from the DNA. TRBV21-1 is a listed pseudogene. The CDR3 length is 16 residues. The CDR3, as DNA: TGTGCCAGCAGCAAATTTTACAGGCCCTCTGGAAACACCATATATTTT. Amino acid sequence: CASSKFYRPSGNTIYF.

V is TRBV7-2 and J is TRBJ1-2; D ambiguous. The CDR3 has 12 residues. Germline loops: CDR1 SGHTA, CDR2 FQGNSA. Trimming took off 5 bases at V and 8 bases at J, with 12 bases between the two ends. Written as DNA, the CDR3 is TGTGCCAGCAGCCCCCCCTACCGGGGCTACACCTTC. Encoded protein: CASSPPYRGYTF.

The table lists this clone with a count of one. The chain is built from TRBV30 and TRBJ1-4, with a weak D call TRBD1 (5 bases). This CDR3 spans 14 amino acids. Trimming removed 1 base from V and 8 bases from J, with 14 bases in between. The germline CDR1 and CDR2 sequences are GTSNPN and SVGIG (reference sequence). CDR3 DNA: TGTGCCTGGAGTGCAGGGTCTTCGCGAGAAAAACTGTTTTTT. Protein: CAWSAGSSREKLFF.

This chain joins TRBV19 and TRBJ2-7; 9 nucleotides agree with TRBD1. Germline V gene sequence: CDR1 LNHDA, CDR2 SQIVND (reference sequence). The CDR3 spans 12 residues. Germline trimming cut 8 bases from V and 4 bases from J; bases unmatched to any gene: 3. For the CDR3, the DNA is TGTGCCAGTGGGACAGGGTTGTACGAGCAGTACTTC. Amino acids: CASGTGLYEQYF.

The V call is TRBV3-1 (or the pseudogene TRBV3-2), the J call TRBJ1-6; TRBD1 matches 7 bases. The germline V gene has CDR1 LGHDT and CDR2 YNNKEL (reference sequence). Unmatched junction bases numbered 5, after V lost 1 base and J lost 11 bases. This CDR3 spans 14 amino acids. This CDR3 reads CASSQVRGPAPLHF. The CDR3 DNA follows: TGTGCCAGCAGCCAAGTGAGGGGGCCAGCACCCCTCCACTTT.

The genes are TRBV9 and TRBJ2-6, with 8 bases lining up with TRBD1. The germline gives CDR1 SGDLS, CDR2 YYNGEE. Trimming removed 4 bases from V and 2 bases from J; junction bases left unmatched: 11. The CDR3 consists of 18 residues. In DNA form, the CDR3 reads TGTGCCAGCAGCTCTAAAGGATCAGGGGGCGCTGGGGCCAACGTCCTGACTTTC. It codes for CASSSKGSGGAGANVLTF.

J is TRBJ1-4 and V is TRBV28; TRBD1 is a possible D gene (5 bases). V lost 10 bases and J lost 8, with 20 bases in between. CDR3 size: 14 residues. Germline CDR1 reads MDHEN; CDR2 reads SYDVKM. The CDR3 reads CATYEMGGREKLFF. The CDR3 coding sequence is TGTGCCACCTATGAGATGGGGGGACGAGAAAAACTGTTTTTT.

This clone was counted only a few times. V gene TRBV6-5 combines with J gene TRBJ1-3, with D uncertain. Germline V CDR1 and CDR2: MNHEY, SVGAGI. This CDR3 spans 13 amino acids. With 6 bases removed from V and 1 base from J, the gap between germline ends came to 7 bases. CDR3 sequence reads: CASSQTSGNTIYF. In DNA, the CDR3 is TGTGCCAGCAGCCAGACTTCTGGAAACACCATATATTTT.

The chain is built from TRBV5-4 and TRBJ2-1, with no clear D. The length of the CDR3 is 14 residues. V lost 1 base, J lost 7 bases, and 12 bases lay in between. Germline V gives CDR1 SGHNT, CDR2 YYREEE (reference sequence). CDR3 sequence: CASSLYDQVNEQFF. In nucleotides, the CDR3 is TGTGCCAGCAGCTTGTACGACCAGGTAAATGAGCAGTTCTTC.

The rearrangement uses TRBV5-4 and TRBJ2-1, with D perhaps matching TRBD2 (6 bases). The CDR3 is made up of 15 amino acids. The germline CDR1 and CDR2 sequences are SGHNT and YYREEE (reference sequence). Trimming stripped 4 bases from V and 4 bases from J, with 15 bases between. CDR3 nucleotide sequence: TGTGCCAGCAGCGAAGCGGGTCGGGGATACAATGAGCAGTTCTTC. It codes for CASSEAGRGYNEQFF.

This chain connects TRBV7-2 to TRBJ2-7; TRBD1 matches at 8 bases. This CDR3 region has 14 residues. With V trimmed by 3 bases and J by 5 bases, 6 bases remained unmatched. Germline values: CDR1 SGHTA, CDR2 FQGNSA. CDR3: CASSFTGQGNEQYF. Written as DNA, the CDR3 is TGTGCCAGCAGCTTCACTGGACAGGGCAACGAGCAGTACTTC.

The gene calls are TRBV5-1 and TRBJ1-1, with D possibly being TRBD1 (6 bases). The V end lost 0 bases, the J end lost 3 bases, and 6 bases lay between the germline ends. CDR1 and CDR2 from the germline V gene are SGHRS and YFSETQ. CDR3 size: 13 residues. CDR3 protein: CASSLDRDTEAFF. CDR3 nucleotides: TGCGCCAGCAGCTTGGACAGGGACACTGAAGCTTTCTTT.